These 31 T cell receptor beta chains were all obtained from the same sample, sequenced in a study of cytomegalovirus exposure and HLA in healthy donors. The PCR made use of 60 Vbeta and 13 Jbeta primers. Produced via immunoSEQ multiplex PCR; TCRdb's table is partial and in-frame only. Its table lists 150,000 to 200,000 clones. The sequenced sample was PBMCs. These receptors came from a woman younger than 35 in good health and CMV-seropositive.

V gene TRBV7-2 combines with J gene TRBJ1-3; D gene uncertain. Germline-derived CDR1 and CDR2 are SGHTA and FQGNSA. Trimming took 0 bases from V and 0 from J, leaving 9 bases between them. The CDR3 extends over 16 amino acids. Written as DNA, the CDR3 is TGTGCCAGCAGCTTAGCGGCACAGTACTCTGGAAACACCATATATTTT. It is translated as CASSLAAQYSGNTIYF. Full variable domain (missing parts from reference TRBV7-2 and TRBJ1-3): GAGVSQSPSNKVTEKGKDVELRCDPISGHTALYWYRQSLGQGLEFLIYFQGNSAPDKSGLPSDRFSAERTGGSVSTLTIQRTQQEDSAVYLCASSLAAQYSGNTIYFGEGSWLTVV.

V and J are TRBV6-5 and TRBJ2-1; the D gene is possibly TRBD2 (7 bases). Germline assignment: CDR1 MNHEY and CDR2 SVGAGI. This CDR3 comprises 15 residues. V was trimmed by 11 bases and J by 4 bases, leaving 21 bases between them. The CDR3 is CAAAVVRGAYNEQFF. The CDR3 DNA follows: TGTGCCGCCGCCGTAGTCCGGGGGGCTTACAATGAGCAGTTCTTC.

The gene calls are TRBV15 and TRBJ2-2; TRBD1 agrees at 9 bases. The CDR3 has 15 residues. Germline CDR1 reads LNHNV; CDR2 reads YYDKDF (reference sequence). V was pared by 6 bases and J by 4 bases, with 6 bases of the junction left unmatched. The CDR3: CATSTGTGFTGELFF. The CDR3 DNA is TGTGCCACCAGTACCGGGACAGGGTTCACCGGGGAGCTGTTTTTT.

The rearrangement uses TRBV5-6 and TRBJ1-1; weak D call: TRBD1 (5 bases). This CDR3 spans 11 amino acids. Germline values: CDR1 SGHDT, CDR2 YYEEEE. V dropped 4 bases and J dropped 10 bases, with 11 bases sitting between them. The CDR3 is CASSLGGVAFF. The CDR3 nucleotides read TGTGCCAGCAGCCTCGGGGGAGTAGCTTTCTTT. Drawing the rest from reference TRBV5-6 and TRBJ1-1, the complete variable domain is DAGVTQSPTHLIKTRGQQVTLRCSPKSGHDTVSWYQQALGQGPQFIFQYYEEEERQRGNFPDRFSGHQFPNYSSELNVNALLLGDSALYLCASSLGGVAFFGQGTRLTVV.

Worth noting for this clone: The sample contains more than one DNA sequence encoding this CDR3. V usage is TRBV2 and J usage is TRBJ1-3; D gene uncertain. This CDR3 has 14 residues. Germline CDR1 and CDR2: SNHLY and FYNNEI. Trimming removed 6 bases at V and 0 bases at J, with 9 bases between. The CDR3 reads CASRDSFSGNTIYF. CDR3 DNA: TGTGCCAGCAGGGACTCCTTCTCTGGAAACACCATATATTTT. Together with reference TRBV2 and TRBJ1-3, the CDR3 gives the full variable domain: EPEVTQTPSHQVTQMGQEVILRCVPISNHLYFYWYRQILGQKVEFLVSFYNNEISEKSEIFDDQFSVERPDGSNFTLKIRSTKLEDSAMYFCASRDSFSGNTIYFGEGSWLTVV.

V is TRBV10-3 and J is TRBJ2-7; D call uncertain. Germline CDR1 and CDR2: ENHRY and SYGVKD. V lost 6 bases and J lost 2, with 20 bases in between. This CDR3 contains 16 residues. CDR3 region: CAISASQRSPTYEQYF. The CDR3 DNA sequence: TGTGCCATCAGCGCAAGCCAGAGGAGCCCTACCTACGAGCAGTACTTC.

This chain joins TRBV5-1 and TRBJ2-3; 7 bases are shared with TRBD2. The CDR3 has 15 amino acids. Looked up from germline, CDR1 is SGHRS and CDR2 is YFSETQ. V shed 0 bases and J 2 bases; nucleotides not matched to a gene: 3. For the CDR3, the DNA is TGCGCCAGCAGCTTGGTGCTAGCGGACACAGATACGCAGTATTTT. Translating gives CASSLVLADTDTQYF.

The genes are TRBV5-1 and TRBJ2-1; 8 nucleotides agree with TRBD1. Unmatched junction bases numbered 2, after V lost 3 bases and J lost 6 bases. Per germline, CDR1 SGHRS and CDR2 YFSETQ. The CDR3 sequence is 13 residues long. The CDR3 sequence is CASSWGQANEQFF. DNA for the CDR3: TGCGCCAGCAGCTGGGGACAGGCCAATGAGCAGTTCTTC.

As regards this clone: Other DNA sequences of this sample code for an identical CDR3. This chain links TRBV18 with TRBJ1-1; tentative D call: TRBD1 (5 bases). V lost 2 bases to trimming and J lost 5 bases, with 9 bases between them. Germline V gives CDR1 KGHSH, CDR2 LQKENI. CDR3 length equals 13 residues. CDR3 residues: CASSPSRGTEAFF. In DNA, the CDR3 is TGTGCCAGCTCACCAAGTCGGGGGACTGAAGCTTTCTTT.

The V gene is TRBV9, the J gene TRBJ2-1; D gene unclear. This CDR3 spans 11 amino acids. CDR1 and CDR2 from the germline V gene are SGDLS and YYNGEE. V was cut by 2 bases and J by 7 bases, with 4 bases left in between. The CDR3 DNA is TGTGCCAGCAGCGTTTCGAATGAGCAGTTCTTC. It translates to CASSVSNEQFF.

The V gene is TRBV7-2, the J gene TRBJ2-7; D is perhaps TRBD2 (6 bases). The CDR3 has 14 residues. Germline-derived CDR1 and CDR2 are SGHTA and FQGNSA. Trimming pared 1 base from V and 3 bases from J, leaving 10 bases between. The CDR3 sequence: CASSLGRVNYEQYF. CDR3 coding DNA: TGTGCCAGCAGCTTAGGGAGGGTTAACTACGAGCAGTACTTC.

The chain couples TRBV5-1 to TRBJ2-7; D perhaps matches TRBD1 (6 bases). The CDR3 covers 13 residues. CDR1 and CDR2 (germline): SGHRS, YFSETQ. Between the trimmed V and J ends, which lost 4 bases and 0 bases, there was a span of 8 bases. CDR3 in DNA: TGCGCCAGCAGCCCGGACAGCTCCTACGAGCAGTACTTC. Its translation is CASSPDSSYEQYF.

The chain carries TRBV27 and TRBJ2-2; 8 bases align to TRBD1. The ends lost 5 bases at V and 2 bases at J; junction bases unmatched: 7. CDR1 is MNHEY and CDR2 is SMNVEV in the germline V gene (reference sequence). The CDR3 runs 16 residues. CDR3 in amino acids: CASSPATGDNTGELFF. Written as DNA, the CDR3 is TGTGCCAGCAGTCCAGCGACAGGGGATAACACCGGGGAGCTGTTTTTT.

The rearrangement links TRBV5-4 to TRBJ2-1; 7 bases fit TRBD1. Unmatched junction bases numbered 3, after V lost 4 bases and J lost 5 bases. Germline loops: CDR1 SGHNT, CDR2 YYREEE (reference sequence). The CDR3 is made up of 13 amino acids. CDR3 nucleotides: TGTGCCAGCAGCAGGGACAGTAACAATGAGCAGTTCTTC. Its translation: CASSRDSNNEQFF.

The chain recombines TRBV6-5 with TRBJ1-2, with D unclear. V lost 2 bases, J lost 0 bases, and 4 bases lay in between. Germline V CDR1 and CDR2: MNHEY, SVGAGI. CDR3 length: 13 residues. CDR3 DNA sequence: TGTGCCAGCAGTTACCAGTCTAACTATGGCTACACCTTC. Amino acids: CASSYQSNYGYTF.

The chain links TRBV27 to TRBJ1-5, with TRBD1 matching 7 bases. V dropped 1 base and J dropped 3; count of bases not matched to a gene: 3. Germline-derived CDR1 and CDR2 are MNHEY and SMNVEV (reference sequence). The CDR3 consists of 15 residues. CDR3 DNA: TGTGCCAGCAGTTTATTCACAGGGGACAATCAGCCCCAGCATTTT. This translates into CASSLFTGDNQPQHF.

The chain couples TRBV20-1 to TRBJ1-2; D is unresolved. Trimming shortened V by 5 bases and J by 5 bases, and 9 bases separated the two germline ends. Per the germline V gene, CDR1 is DFQATT and CDR2 is SNEGSKA (reference sequence). CDR3 length equals 11 residues. CDR3 DNA: TGCAGTGCTCGGGGTTTGTATGGCTACACCTTC. Translation: CSARGLYGYTF.

V and J are TRBV2 and TRBJ1-1, with 9 bases aligning to TRBD1. Losses at the gene ends were 6 bases for V and 1 base for J; bases not matched to a gene: 6. The CDR3 consists of 15 residues. Germline V gene sequence: CDR1 SNHLY, CDR2 FYNNEI. The CDR3 coding sequence is TGTGCCAGCAGCCTACAGGGGGCTCGGAACACTGAAGCTTTCTTT. It specifies CASSLQGARNTEAFF. Full variable domain (outside the CDR3, taken from reference TRBV2 and TRBJ1-1): EPEVTQTPSHQVTQMGQEVILRCVPISNHLYFYWYRQILGQKVEFLVSFYNNEISEKSEIFDDQFSVERPDGSNFTLKIRSTKLEDSAMYFCASSLQGARNTEAFFGQGTRLTVV.

The gene calls are TRBV6-5 and TRBJ2-2; the D gene is possibly TRBD1 (6 bases). The CDR3 runs 12 residues. The V gene lost 7 bases and the J gene lost 3 bases, with 6 bases spanning the gap. Germline V gene lookup returns CDR1 MNHEY and CDR2 SVGAGI. Here the CDR3 DNA reads TGTGCCAGCACAGGGGACACCGGGGAGCTGTTTTTT. This encodes CASTGDTGELFF.

J is TRBJ2-7 and V is TRBV30; TRBD2 aligns across 11 bases. The CDR3 covers 15 residues. Germline V gives CDR1 GTSNPN, CDR2 SVGIG (reference sequence). The V gene end was trimmed by 2 bases and the J gene end by 2 bases; junction bases not matched to a gene: 5. The CDR3 nucleotides are TGTGCCTGGAGTCCGGGACTAGCGGTTCCCTACGAGCAGTACTTC. Its translation is CAWSPGLAVPYEQYF.

The rearrangement joins TRBV9 to TRBJ1-2; D ambiguous. Germline-derived CDR1 and CDR2 are SGDLS and YYNGEE. The CDR3 has 13 residues. Trimming stripped 4 bases from V and 3 bases from J, with 10 bases between. CDR3 bases: TGTGCCAGCAGCCCTCAGCGACACTATGGCTACACCTTC. This encodes CASSPQRHYGYTF.

V gene TRBV5-1 combines with J gene TRBJ2-7, with 10 bases lining up with TRBD1. Germline V lookup: CDR1 SGHRS, CDR2 YFSETQ. This CDR3 is built from 15 residues. V gave up 4 bases and J gave up 3 bases; unmatched junction bases: 7. The CDR3 spells CASSPGTGARYEQYF. The CDR3 coding sequence is TGCGCCAGCAGCCCGGGGACAGGGGCCCGCTACGAGCAGTACTTC.

This chain connects TRBV7-9 to TRBJ2-3, with a possible D match to TRBD1 (6 bases). Germline CDR1 and CDR2: SEHNR and FQNEAQ (reference sequence). CDR3 length equals 16 residues. The V end lost 3 bases, the J end lost 3 bases, and 16 bases lay between the germline ends. The CDR3: CASSLGRTQGTDTQYF. The CDR3 nucleotides are TGTGCCAGCAGCTTGGGGCGGACTCAGGGGACAGATACGCAGTATTTT.

This sequence joins TRBV7-2 and TRBJ1-2, with D possibly being TRBD1 (5 bases). The germline gives CDR1 SGHTA, CDR2 FQGNSA. V was cut by 1 base and J by 3 bases, with 12 bases left in between. This CDR3 has 15 amino acids. The CDR3 protein is CASSLGLGQDYGYTF. CDR3 in DNA: TGTGCCAGCAGCTTAGGTCTGGGGCAGGACTATGGCTACACCTTC.

This chain joins TRBV7-2 and TRBJ2-6; 7 bases line up with TRBD1. V lost 1 base and J lost 4; bases outside the gene matches: 7. Germline CDR1 and CDR2: SGHTA and FQGNSA. The CDR3 sequence is 17 residues long. CDR3 sequence reads: CASSLGPTGAGANVLTF. In DNA, the CDR3 is TGTGCCAGCAGCTTAGGACCTACAGGGGCAGGGGCCAACGTCCTGACTTTC.

The V call is TRBV6-1, the J call TRBJ2-7, with 10 bases aligning to TRBD2. Germline trimming cut 8 bases from V and 3 bases from J; bases unmatched to any gene: 7. The CDR3 loop spans 14 amino acids. The germline gives CDR1 MNHNS, CDR2 SASEGT. The CDR3 DNA sequence: TGTGCCAGCCGGAGACTAGCGGGTCTCTACGAGCAGTACTTC. Its translation is CASRRLAGLYEQYF.

The chain recombines TRBV6-1 with TRBJ2-7, with TRBD2 matching 8 bases. Trimming at V came to 11 bases and at J to 2 bases, leaving 8 bases not matched to a gene. The CDR3 runs 13 residues. The germline V gene has CDR1 MNHNS and CDR2 SASEGT. The CDR3 DNA reads TGTGCCGCTGGGCGGGGGGACCCCTACGAGCAGTACTTC. Translated: CAAGRGDPYEQYF.

The chain recombines TRBV10-2 with TRBJ1-5; D might be TRBD1 (5 bases). Germline V lookup: CDR1 WSHSY, CDR2 SAAADI. Trimming took off 3 bases at V and 7 bases at J, with 10 bases between the two ends. The CDR3 length is 13 residues. This CDR3 is CASSEGARQPQHF. The CDR3 DNA reads TGCGCCAGCAGTGAAGGGGCTCGCCAGCCCCAGCATTTT.

J is TRBJ2-5 and V is TRBV27; D is perhaps TRBD2 (5 bases). The CDR3 is 13 amino acids. V lost 5 bases and J 5 bases, leaving 12 bases between the germline ends. CDR1 is MNHEY and CDR2 is SMNVEV in the germline V gene (reference sequence). CDR3 in DNA: TGTGCCAGCAGTGTTGACTCGGGGGAGACCCAGTACTTC. It translates to CASSVDSGETQYF.

V and J are TRBV2 and TRBJ2-1; no reliable D call. Germline V gene data show CDR1 as SNHLY and CDR2 as FYNNEI. The CDR3 runs 14 residues. The V and J ends lost 3 bases and 4 bases respectively, with 10 bases between them. As DNA, the CDR3 is TGTGCCAGCAGTGATGGCCAGGAATACAATGAGCAGTTCTTC. Amino acid sequence: CASSDGQEYNEQFF. The whole variable domain, remainder taken from reference TRBV2 and TRBJ2-1, is EPEVTQTPSHQVTQMGQEVILRCVPISNHLYFYWYRQILGQKVEFLVSFYNNEISEKSEIFDDQFSVERPDGSNFTLKIRSTKLEDSAMYFCASSDGQEYNEQFFGPGTRLTVL.

The J gene is TRBJ1-1, the V gene TRBV9; D is perhaps TRBD1 (5 bases). CDR1 is SGDLS, CDR2 YYNGEE, per germline. The CDR3 contains 13 residues. Trimming pared 0 bases from V and 11 bases from J, leaving 14 bases between. The CDR3 DNA reads TGTGCCAGCAGCGTAGTGGCAGGAGGGGAGGCTTTCTTT. It specifies CASSVVAGGEAFF.